These 15 T cell receptor beta chains were sequenced from one sample in a study of CD8 T cells in Susac syndrome. After extraction with the RNeasy kit, about 0.5 to 1 ug of the RNA was reverse transcribed using random hexamers. One entry per CDR3 protein, called by TCRdb with MiXCR from the immunoSEQ multiplex PCR reads. The data contain approximately 200,000 distinct CDR3 sequences, about 95% of them singletons. Sequencing used CD4+ T cells from PBMCs. The receptors were sampled from a human donor with multiple sclerosis.

In the case of this clonotype: One end of the junction varies from germline; a read error may be responsible. V usage is TRBV15 and J usage is TRBJ1-5, with D hard to call. This CDR3 has 11 amino acids. Germline lookup yields CDR1 LNHNV and CDR2 YYDKDF (reference sequence). The CDR3: CATSRDGAQHF. In DNA form, the CDR3 reads TGTGCCACCAGTAGAGATGGGGCCCAGCATTTT.

This clonotype was seen once. The J gene is TRBJ1-6, the V gene TRBV12-3 or TRBV12-4, with TRBD1 identical over 8 bases. The CDR3 extends over 14 amino acids. V trimming: 4 bases; J trimming: 10 bases; junction bases outside the gene matches: 6. The CDR3, as DNA: TGTGCCAGCAGTTCGACAGGGGAATTGTCACCCCTCCACTTT. This translates into CASSSTGELSPLHF.

This chain links TRBV6-1 with TRBJ2-7; 8 nucleotides agree with TRBD1. V lost 6 bases and J lost 3; bases outside the gene matches: 7. Germline V gene sequence: CDR1 MNHNS, CDR2 SASEGT. The CDR3 is made up of 14 amino acids. The CDR3 DNA follows: TGTGCCAGCAGAAAACTAGGACAGGGCTACGAGCAGTACTTC. It specifies CASRKLGQGYEQYF.

This clonotype has a single count. The rearrangement uses TRBV24-1 and TRBJ2-2, with D possibly being TRBD2 (6 bases). Looked up from germline, CDR1 is KGHDR and CDR2 is SFDVKD. The CDR3 totals 18 residues. Trimming took 4 bases from V and 5 from J, leaving 22 bases between them. CDR3 loop: CATSDPAGRTSSTGELFF. CDR3 coding DNA: TGTGCCACCAGTGACCCTGCAGGGAGGACCTCGAGTACCGGGGAGCTGTTTTTT.

The chain couples TRBV3-1 to TRBJ2-7, with 10 nucleotides matching TRBD1. Germline V CDR1 and CDR2: LGHDT, YNNKEL (reference sequence). The CDR3 has 17 residues. The ends lost 3 bases at V and 1 base at J; junction bases unmatched: 9. CDR3 in amino acids: CASSQGSPGQGSYEQYF. DNA of the CDR3: TGTGCCAGCAGCCAGGGTTCGCCGGGACAGGGGTCCTACGAGCAGTACTTC.

The V and J genes are TRBV11-3 and TRBJ2-2; no clear D. The V gene's germline CDR1 is SGHNT and CDR2 YENEEA. V was clipped by 0 bases and J by 7 bases, with 18 bases between them. The CDR3 loop spans 17 amino acids. The CDR3, as DNA: TGTGCCAGCAGCTTAGACCCCGTGCGCGCCCGGGTCGGGGAGCTGTTTTTT. Amino acids: CASSLDPVRARVGELFF.

The chain joins TRBV20-1 to TRBJ2-7; D is perhaps TRBD2 (7 bases). The CDR3 has 15 amino acids. Trimming removed 0 bases at V and 2 bases at J, with 14 bases between. The germline CDR1 and CDR2 sequences are DFQATT and SNEGSKA (reference sequence). CDR3: CSARDDGGLTYEQYF. CDR3 sequence (DNA): TGCAGTGCTAGAGATGACGGGGGGCTTACCTACGAGCAGTACTTC.

This chain uses TRBV25-1 with TRBJ2-1, with 7 nucleotides matching TRBD2. The CDR3 runs to 16 residues. V lost 6 bases and J lost 5; bases outside the gene matches: 13. Looked up from germline, CDR1 is MGHDK and CDR2 is SYGVNS. The CDR3 DNA sequence: TGTGCCAGCAGCGTTCCGGGACTACCAAGGAACAATGAGCAGTTCTTC. It translates to CASSVPGLPRNNEQFF.

This chain connects TRBV30 to TRBJ2-1; D is possibly TRBD2 (7 bases). The CDR3 covers 15 residues. From germline, CDR1 is GTSNPN and CDR2 SVGIG (reference sequence). V was cut by 3 bases and J by 5 bases, with 17 bases left in between. In nucleotides, the CDR3 is TGTGCCTGGAGGGAGGGTGGCGGGGGCCACAATGAGCAGTTCTTC. This translates into CAWREGGGGHNEQFF.

The chain employs TRBV9 and TRBJ1-1, with D unresolved. Trimming pared 3 bases from V and 0 bases from J, leaving 6 bases between. The CDR3 loop spans 13 amino acids. In germline, CDR1 is SGDLS, CDR2 YYNGEE. The CDR3, as DNA: TGTGCCAGCAGCGGCACTTTGAACACTGAAGCTTTCTTT. This codes for CASSGTLNTEAFF.

The chain uses TRBV9 and TRBJ1-1; maybe TRBD1 (6 bases). The germline V and J ends were trimmed by 4 bases and 0 bases, with 13 bases remaining between them. The CDR3 has 15 amino acids. The germline V gene has CDR1 SGDLS and CDR2 YYNGEE. The chain's CDR3 is CASSPGAGVNTEAFF. CDR3 nucleotides: TGTGCCAGCAGCCCTGGGGCAGGGGTGAACACTGAAGCTTTCTTT.

V is TRBV20-1 and J is TRBJ1-1, with 11 nucleotides matching TRBD1. The CDR3 has 14 amino acids. The germline V gene has CDR1 DFQATT and CDR2 SNEGSKA (reference sequence). J lost 3 bases, V lost 3 bases, and 3 bases had no gene match. DNA for the CDR3: TGCAGTGCTAGCGGGGGACAGGGGGACACTGAAGCTTTCTTT. Translated: CSASGGQGDTEAFF.

V and J are TRBV20-1 and TRBJ1-2, with TRBD1 identical over 7 bases. This CDR3 region has 15 residues. Unmatched junction bases numbered 7, after V lost 3 bases and J lost 0 bases. Germline V CDR1 and CDR2: DFQATT, SNEGSKA (reference sequence). CDR3 DNA: TGCAGTGCTAGGGAGACAGGGCGACCTAACTATGGCTACACCTTC. Amino acids: CSARETGRPNYGYTF.

The chain combines TRBV3-1 with TRBJ1-1; the D is unclear. The germline CDR1 and CDR2 sequences are LGHDT and YNNKEL (reference sequence). This CDR3 has 12 residues. Deletions cut 1 base from V and 6 bases from J, with 6 bases between. This CDR3 reads CASSQAGPEAFF. The CDR3, as DNA: TGTGCCAGCAGCCAAGCCGGCCCTGAAGCTTTCTTT.

The chain joins TRBV28 to TRBJ2-7; TRBD2 aligns across 9 bases. This CDR3 has 15 residues. V shed 3 bases, J shed 6 bases, and the junction held 9 bases outside the gene matches. Germline V gene sequence: CDR1 MDHEN, CDR2 SYDVKM. CDR3 sequence reads: CASSLVGLAGPEQYF. The CDR3 DNA follows: TGTGCCAGCAGTTTGGTGGGGCTAGCGGGGCCCGAGCAGTACTTC. The full variable domain, its missing parts supplied by reference TRBV28 and TRBJ2-7, is DVKVTQSSRYLVKRTGEKVFLECVQDMDHENMFWYRQDPGLGLRLIYFSYDVKMKEKGDIPEGYSVSREKKERFSLILESASTNQTSMYLCASSLVGLAGPEQYFGPGTRLTVT.